The 24 T cell receptor beta chains listed next were all sequenced from one sample in a study of metastatic and nonmetastatic thyroid tumors. TCRdb ran MiXCR on the PCR reads. The sample lists 30,000 to 45,000 clones; 33% were seen once. Every patient underwent thyroid surgery untreated. The source material was tumor tissue. The receptors were gathered from a female donor with papillary thyroid cancer or a benign thyroid nodule (not recorded which). Some clones in this sample may be carry-over from other donors' samples.

This clone was counted between two and nine times. The chain recombines TRBV6-1 with TRBJ1-4; D may be TRBD1 (5 bases). CDR3 length: 13 residues. Per germline, CDR1 MNHNS and CDR2 SASEGT. V gave up 3 bases and J gave up 14 bases, with 16 bases separating them. In DNA form, the CDR3 reads TGTGCCAGCAGTGACCGGGACCCTTCCCAGCTGTTTTTT. Residues: CASSDRDPSQLFF.

The chain is built from TRBV7-3 and TRBJ2-5, with 9 bases matching TRBD1. With V trimmed by 5 bases and J by 4 bases, 5 bases remained unmatched. CDR1 SGHTA and CDR2 FQGTGA come from the germline V gene. This CDR3 has 14 residues. The CDR3 region has the DNA TGTGCCAGCAGCCTCACAGGGGGCACAGAGACCCAGTACTTC. Protein product: CASSLTGGTETQYF.

This clone has more than one count but fewer than ten. This chain links TRBV12-3 or TRBV12-4 with TRBJ1-3; no firm D call. This CDR3 has 16 residues. V shed 0 bases and J shed 0 bases, with 9 bases lying between them. The CDR3 DNA follows: TGTGCCAGCAGTTTAGCGCTTGACCACTCTGGAAACACCATATATTTT. It codes for CASSLALDHSGNTIYF.

The chain carries TRBV24-1 and TRBJ2-2, with D uncertain. The CDR3 sequence is 13 residues long. Trimming pared 8 bases from V and 3 bases from J, leaving 9 bases between. CDR1 is KGHDR and CDR2 is SFDVKD in the germline V gene. Here the CDR3 reads CATTGGYTGELFF. CDR3 in DNA: TGTGCCACCACGGGCGGATACACCGGGGAGCTGTTTTTT.

By share, this clone ranks as large (0.1 to 1%). The chain couples TRBV20-1 to TRBJ2-5; D unresolved. The CDR3 covers 15 residues. Germline assignment: CDR1 DFQATT and CDR2 SNEGSKA (reference sequence). Deletions cut 0 bases from V and 2 bases from J, with 13 bases between. The CDR3 DNA follows: TGCAGTGCTAGAGATTTACAAGGATCACAAGAGACCCAGTACTTC. This gives the protein CSARDLQGSQETQYF.

CDR3 sequence (DNA): TGCGCCAGCAGCTTGACAGCGAACACTGAAGCTTTCTTT. As protein: CASSLTANTEAFF. V and J are TRBV5-1 and TRBJ1-1; D is uncertain. The germline gives CDR1 SGHRS, CDR2 YFSETQ. The V gene lost 1 base and the J gene lost 1 base, with 5 bases spanning the gap. The CDR3 totals 13 residues.

The sample holds a few counts of this clone. Other DNA sequences of this sample code for an identical CDR3. This chain connects TRBV6-2 or TRBV6-3 to TRBJ2-6; D gene unclear. The ends were cut back, 2 bases at V and 1 base at J, with 6 bases in the middle. Germline-derived CDR1 and CDR2 are MNHEY and SVGEGT. This CDR3 is built from 15 residues. The CDR3 sequence is CASSYGPSGANVLTF. CDR3 DNA sequence: TGTGCCAGCAGTTACGGGCCATCTGGGGCCAACGTCCTGACTTTC.

V gene TRBV6-1 combines with J gene TRBJ2-1; D is perhaps TRBD1 or TRBD2 (5 bases each). V was cut by 5 bases and J by 0 bases, with 14 bases left in between. The V gene's germline CDR1 is MNHNS and CDR2 SASEGT. This CDR3 spans 16 amino acids. The CDR3 spells CASSKTVGGSYNEQFF. The DNA of the CDR3 is TGTGCCAGCAGTAAAACGGTTGGGGGCTCCTACAATGAGCAGTTCTTC.

This chain connects TRBV11-2 to TRBJ2-1; the D is unclear. Per germline, CDR1 SGHAT and CDR2 FQNNGV. There are 16 residues in the CDR3. V shed 1 base and J shed 5 bases, with 15 bases lying between them. CDR3 loop: CASSLGPVWTNNEQFF. As DNA, the CDR3 is TGTGCCAGCAGCTTAGGTCCGGTGTGGACCAACAATGAGCAGTTCTTC.

This clone appeared once. The chain employs TRBV18 and TRBJ2-7; 10 bases agree with TRBD2. V lost 3 bases to trimming and J lost 0 bases; unmatched junction nucleotides: 5. This CDR3 has 16 amino acids. Germline V gene sequence: CDR1 KGHSH, CDR2 LQKENI. CDR3 residues: CASSPGLAATSYEQYF. CDR3 nucleotide sequence: TGTGCCAGCTCACCCGGACTAGCGGCAACCTCCTACGAGCAGTACTTC.

The CDR3 DNA reads TGTGCCAGCAGCCCTCCGGTTTGGAACACTGAAGCTTTCTTT. Its translation: CASSPPVWNTEAFF. The genes are TRBV6-2 or TRBV6-3 and TRBJ1-1, with no clear D. Germline V gene lookup returns CDR1 MNHEY and CDR2 SVGEGT. The CDR3 totals 14 residues. The V end lost 6 bases, the J end lost 1 base, and 12 bases lay between the germline ends.

Only a few counts were recorded for this clone. The chain recombines TRBV28 with TRBJ1-2, with 7 bases aligning to TRBD1. From germline, CDR1 is MDHEN and CDR2 SYDVKM. The V gene end was trimmed by 7 bases and the J gene end by 6 bases; junction bases not matched to a gene: 5. This CDR3 spans 12 amino acids. CDR3: CASTEDRHGYTF. The CDR3 bases are TGTGCCAGCACCGAGGACAGGCATGGCTACACCTTC.

This clone came up a few times. J is TRBJ2-1 and V is TRBV24-1, with 11 bases that match TRBD2. This CDR3 contains 16 residues. V shed 3 bases and J 7 bases; nucleotides not matched to a gene: 7. Germline-derived CDR1 and CDR2 are KGHDR and SFDVKD. The CDR3 DNA reads as TGTGCCACCAGTGATATTTCTAGCGGGAGGAGGAATGAGCAGTTCTTC. This translates into CATSDISSGRRNEQFF.

This clone was seen more than once but under ten times. The J gene is TRBJ2-7, the V gene TRBV6-1; 7 bases are a match to TRBD1. The V segment lost 5 bases and the J segment 4 bases; nucleotides outside the gene matches: 11. The CDR3 consists of 15 residues. Germline CDR1 MNHNS, CDR2 SASEGT. The CDR3, as DNA: TGTGCCAGCAGTTCGCGCTGGGACAGTGGATACGAGCAGTACTTC. It translates to CASSSRWDSGYEQYF.

The chain recombines TRBV6-1 with TRBJ2-7; TRBD2 agrees at 7 bases. Germline V gives CDR1 MNHNS, CDR2 SASEGT. This CDR3 contains 18 residues. V lost 2 bases, J lost 0 bases, and 13 bases stayed unmatched. CDR3 DNA: TGTGCCAGCAGTGAAACTATCCAGGGAGGGTTTAGCTCCTACGAGCAGTACTTC. Translated, it gives CASSETIQGGFSSYEQYF.

The chain is built from TRBV30 and TRBJ1-2, with TRBD1 matching 8 bases. From germline, CDR1 is GTSNPN and CDR2 SVGIG (reference sequence). This CDR3 has 15 amino acids. V lost 0 bases and J lost 4; bases outside the gene matches: 7. CDR3 protein: CAWSVPRDRGYGYTF. Here the CDR3 DNA reads TGTGCCTGGAGTGTACCTCGTGACAGGGGCTATGGCTACACCTTC.

The V gene is TRBV6-4, the J gene TRBJ2-1; D is possibly TRBD1 or TRBD2 (5 bases each). The V end was cut by 3 bases, the J end by 7 bases, with 10 bases between. The CDR3 contains 13 residues. CDR1 MRHNA and CDR2 SNTAGT come from the germline V gene. In nucleotides, the CDR3 is TGTGCCAGCAGTGATACTAGGGGAAATGAGCAGTTCTTC. Protein product: CASSDTRGNEQFF.

The V gene is TRBV20-1, the J gene TRBJ1-2; the D gene is possibly TRBD1 (5 bases). The CDR3 has 14 residues. V dropped 5 bases and J dropped 3 bases, with 16 bases sitting between them. Germline CDR1 is DFQATT and CDR2 is SNEGSKA (reference sequence). In nucleotides, the CDR3 is TGCAGTGCTCGCCCTCCCGGGACTGACTATGGCTACACCTTC. Its protein product is CSARPPGTDYGYTF.

The chain joins TRBV5-1 to TRBJ2-3, with D tentatively TRBD2 (5 bases). This CDR3 has 13 amino acids. Germline CDR1 reads SGHRS; CDR2 reads YFSETQ. V gave up 4 bases and J gave up 5 bases, with 11 bases separating them. The CDR3 DNA sequence: TGCGCCAGCAGCCGGGGTGGAGGAGATACGCAGTATTTT. This translates into CASSRGGGDTQYF.

The V gene is TRBV2, the J gene TRBJ2-7; 7 nucleotides align to TRBD2. CDR3 size: 14 residues. V lost 3 bases to trimming and J lost 2 bases; unmatched junction nucleotides: 4. Germline V lookup: CDR1 SNHLY, CDR2 FYNNEI. The chain's CDR3 is CASSDLAVAYEQYF. CDR3 nucleotide sequence: TGTGCCAGCAGTGATCTAGCGGTAGCCTACGAGCAGTACTTC.

This chain joins TRBV6-1 and TRBJ2-3; TRBD1 aligns across 7 bases. This CDR3 has 14 residues. Germline assignment: CDR1 MNHNS and CDR2 SASEGT. V lost 4 bases, J lost 2 bases, and 3 bases stayed unmatched. CDR3: CASSGTGDTDTQYF. The CDR3 DNA is TGTGCCAGCAGTGGGACAGGTGACACAGATACGCAGTATTTT.

The rearrangement links TRBV25-1 to TRBJ2-1; a possible D gene is TRBD2 (6 bases). The germline V gene has CDR1 MGHDK and CDR2 SYGVNS. This CDR3 spans 15 amino acids. V lost 1 base and J 7 bases, leaving 14 bases between the germline ends. CDR3 DNA sequence: TGTGCCAGCAGTGAATCTGTTAGTGGGAGGAATGAGCAGTTCTTC. Its translation: CASSESVSGRNEQFF.

The table lists this clone with a count of one. This sequence joins TRBV5-1 and TRBJ2-7; a weak D match, TRBD2 (5 bases). The CDR3 has 13 residues. Germline CDR1 reads SGHRS; CDR2 reads YFSETQ. With 3 bases removed from V and 3 bases from J, the gap between germline ends came to 10 bases. The CDR3 loop is CASSWTANYEQYF. In DNA form, the CDR3 reads TGCGCCAGCAGCTGGACTGCCAACTACGAGCAGTACTTC.

CDR3 coding DNA: TGTGCCAGCAGCTTAGATGGCGGACCAAATGTTTTCGAGCAGTTCTTC. Translating gives CASSLDGGPNVFEQFF. This sequence joins TRBV11-2 and TRBJ2-1; D gene unclear. The V end lost 0 bases, the J end lost 10 bases, and 19 bases lay between the germline ends. The CDR3 is 16 residues long. From germline, CDR1 is SGHAT and CDR2 FQNNGV.